One sample yielded the 30 T cell receptor beta chains listed below, sequenced in a study of shared clonotypes between healthy human individuals. Repertoires were generated with immunoSEQ multiplex PCR, while TCRdb's copy carries only in-frame clones and drops some. Seen here are hundreds of thousands of clones, around 76% observed once, and the top ten hold 12%. The sample comprised PBMCs. The receptor set was obtained from a woman aged 40 to 49 in good health. Some clones in this sample may be carry-over from other donors' samples.

The chain recombines TRBV18 with TRBJ1-1, with TRBD1 matching 7 bases. Germline assignment: CDR1 KGHSH and CDR2 LQKENI. Losses at the gene ends were 4 bases for V and 2 bases for J; bases not matched to a gene: 7. The CDR3 has 15 amino acids. The CDR3 DNA reads as TGTGCCAGCTCACGGGGCCAAGGGGGCAACACTGAAGCTTTCTTT. Its protein is CASSRGQGGNTEAFF.

The chain joins TRBV30 to TRBJ2-1; tentative D call: TRBD1 (5 bases). Trimming pared 1 base from V and 8 bases from J, leaving 6 bases between. The CDR3 sequence is 11 residues long. CDR1 is GTSNPN and CDR2 is SVGIG in the germline V gene (reference sequence). The chain's CDR3 is CAWSDRHEQFF. CDR3 in DNA: TGTGCCTGGAGTGACAGGCATGAGCAGTTCTTC.

The chain carries TRBV12-5 and TRBJ2-2; the match to TRBD1 covers 8 bases. This CDR3 contains 17 residues. V was pared by 6 bases and J by 5 bases, with 14 bases of the junction left unmatched. The germline CDR1 and CDR2 sequences are LGHNT and FRNRAP. The CDR3 DNA follows: TGTGCTAGTGGATCGATCCTAGGACAGGGTCGAACCGGGGAGCTGTTTTTT. Its protein product is CASGSILGQGRTGELFF.

This rearrangement joins TRBV15 to TRBJ2-1; D is possibly TRBD1 or TRBD2 (5 bases each). The CDR3 is made up of 18 amino acids. Trimming shortened V by 0 bases and J by 0 bases, and 15 bases separated the two germline ends. Germline V gives CDR1 LNHNV, CDR2 YYDKDF (reference sequence). The CDR3 here is CATSRDSMWGSSYNEQFF. The CDR3 region has the DNA TGTGCCACCAGCAGAGATTCTATGTGGGGGAGCTCCTACAATGAGCAGTTCTTC. The variable domain in full, completed from reference TRBV15 and TRBJ2-1, reads DAMVIQNPRYQVTQFGKPVTLSCSQTLNHNVMYWYQQKSSQAPKLLFHYYDKDFNNEADTPDNFQSRRPNTSFCFLDIRSPGLGDTAMYLCATSRDSMWGSSYNEQFFGPGTRLTVL.

At least ten counts were recorded for this clone. The chain couples TRBV7-8 to TRBJ2-2; 8 nucleotides line up with TRBD1. Unmatched junction bases numbered 5, after V lost 4 bases and J lost 4 bases. The CDR3 spans 15 residues. Per germline, CDR1 SGHVS and CDR2 FQNEAQ. This CDR3 is CASSSLTGGTGELFF. For the CDR3, the DNA is TGTGCCAGCAGCTCATTAACAGGGGGCACCGGGGAGCTGTTTTTT. The variable domain in full, with the rest retrieved from reference TRBV7-8 and TRBJ2-2, is GAGVSQSPRYKVAKRGQDVALRCDPISGHVSLFWYQQALGQGPEFLTYFQNEAQLDKSGLPSDRFFAERPEGSVSTLKIQRTQQEDSAVYLCASSSLTGGTGELFFGEGSRLTVL.

V usage is TRBV28 and J usage is TRBJ2-3, with D possibly matching TRBD2 (6 bases). The CDR3 has 15 residues. CDR1 is MDHEN and CDR2 is SYDVKM in the germline V gene. V gave up 7 bases and J gave up 5 bases, with 19 bases separating them. The CDR3 sequence is CASTPSRELRDTQYF. Written as DNA, the CDR3 is TGTGCCAGCACCCCTTCCCGGGAGCTAAGAGATACGCAGTATTTT.

V is TRBV28 and J is TRBJ2-3, with D perhaps TRBD1 or TRBD2 (5 bases each). Trimming took off 6 bases at V and 0 bases at J, with 10 bases between the two ends. The CDR3 length is 14 residues. Germline loops: CDR1 MDHEN, CDR2 SYDVKM. The CDR3 coding sequence is TGTGCCAGCAGGGGACCATTTAGCACAGATACGCAGTATTTT. It encodes CASRGPFSTDTQYF.

The chain has TRBV27 and TRBJ2-5; D is uncertain. Per the germline V gene, CDR1 is MNHEY and CDR2 is SMNVEV (reference sequence). V lost 3 bases and J lost 1, with 15 bases in between. The CDR3 totals 16 residues. CDR3 residues: CASSFRAGGGQETQYF. In DNA form, the CDR3 reads TGTGCCAGCAGTTTTAGGGCAGGCGGTGGCCAAGAGACCCAGTACTTC.

CDR3 residues: CASSSPGGFTYEQYF. The CDR3 DNA reads TGTGCCAGCAGTTCCCCCGGCGGGTTCACCTACGAGCAGTACTTC. V is TRBV6-6 and J is TRBJ2-7; a possible D gene is TRBD2 (5 bases). The germline V and J ends were trimmed by 4 bases and 2 bases, with 15 bases remaining between them. The CDR3 runs 15 residues. CDR1 and CDR2 (germline): MNHNY, SVGAGI (reference sequence).

The chain employs TRBV28 and TRBJ1-3; a possible D gene is TRBD1 (5 bases). The CDR3 is 16 amino acids. V lost 3 bases to trimming and J lost 4 bases, with 16 bases between them. CDR1 and CDR2 from the germline V gene are MDHEN and SYDVKM. The CDR3 region has the DNA TGTGCCAGCAGTTTGCCAGGGACGTACTCCGGAAACACCATATATTTT. Its protein is CASSLPGTYSGNTIYF. The variable domain in full, completed from reference TRBV28 and TRBJ1-3, reads DVKVTQSSRYLVKRTGEKVFLECVQDMDHENMFWYRQDPGLGLRLIYFSYDVKMKEKGDIPEGYSVSREKKERFSLILESASTNQTSMYLCASSLPGTYSGNTIYFGEGSWLTVV.

The chain links TRBV19 to TRBJ1-5, with 9 bases fitting TRBD1. Germline values: CDR1 LNHDA, CDR2 SQIVND (reference sequence). The ends lost 7 bases at V and 8 bases at J; junction bases unmatched: 12. The CDR3 totals 15 residues. The CDR3 DNA reads TGTGCCAGTACCAAGGACAGGGGATCATTTGAGCCCCAGCATTTT. Translation: CASTKDRGSFEPQHF.

The chain links TRBV10-1 to TRBJ2-1, with D perhaps assigned TRBD1 or TRBD2 (5 bases each). This CDR3 is built from 13 residues. Per germline, CDR1 WNHNN and CDR2 SYGVQD (reference sequence). Between the trimmed V and J ends, which lost 6 bases and 9 bases, there was a span of 15 bases. The CDR3, as DNA: TGCGCCAGCAGCTCACAGAGGGACGGTGAGCAGTTCTTC. Protein product: CASSSQRDGEQFF.

J is TRBJ1-1 and V is TRBV29-1, with 7 bases lining up with TRBD1. CDR1 is SQVTM and CDR2 is ANQGSEA in the germline V gene. The CDR3 is made up of 13 amino acids. J was trimmed by 3 bases and V by 4 bases; bases with no gene match: 5. The CDR3 region has the DNA TGCAGCGTTGCGACAGGGTTGGACACTGAAGCTTTCTTT. This encodes CSVATGLDTEAFF.

The rearrangement links TRBV11-2 to TRBJ1-2; 8 nucleotides match TRBD1. This CDR3 comprises 13 residues. J lost 8 bases, V lost 5 bases, and 7 bases had no gene match. Germline lookup yields CDR1 SGHAT and CDR2 FQNNGV. CDR3 coding DNA: TGTGCCAGCAGCCTTCAGACAGGGGTGGGCTACACCTTC. Translated: CASSLQTGVGYTF.

This clone was picked up one time. The rearrangement uses TRBV7-3 and TRBJ2-1; TRBD2 is a possible D gene (5 bases). Trimming took off 5 bases at V and 6 bases at J, with 11 bases between the two ends. This CDR3 region has 13 residues. The germline V gene has CDR1 SGHTA and CDR2 FQGTGA. The CDR3 loop reads CASSPTAGNEQFF. The CDR3 nucleotides are TGTGCCAGCAGCCCGACGGCGGGCAATGAGCAGTTCTTC.

The chain carries TRBV6-4 and TRBJ2-1; TRBD2 aligns across 11 bases. The CDR3 runs 14 residues. Unmatched junction bases numbered 3, after V lost 4 bases and J lost 7 bases. Germline lookup yields CDR1 MRHNA and CDR2 SNTAGT. The CDR3 DNA is TGTGCCAGCAGTGCGACTAGCGGGGTTAATGAGCAGTTCTTC. This translates into CASSATSGVNEQFF.

This clone was seen many times. The rearrangement uses TRBV6-6 and TRBJ2-7; 7 bases line up with TRBD1. The V gene end was trimmed by 4 bases and the J gene end by 0 bases; junction bases not matched to a gene: 3. From germline, CDR1 is MNHNY and CDR2 SVGAGI (reference sequence). This CDR3 region has 14 residues. The DNA for the CDR3 is TGTGCCAGCAGTTCACAGGGGAGCTCCTACGAGCAGTACTTC. This translates into CASSSQGSSYEQYF.

The CDR3: CSAWLGKLDGSYEQYF. CDR3 DNA: TGCAGCGCGTGGCTGGGGAAGCTGGACGGTTCTTACGAGCAGTACTTC. The chain is built from TRBV29-1 and TRBJ2-7; D is ambiguous. Trimming took off 7 bases at V and 4 bases at J, with 26 bases between the two ends. This CDR3 has 16 residues. Germline V gene data show CDR1 as SQVTM and CDR2 as ANQGSEA.

This clone has more than one count but fewer than ten. The chain links TRBV19 to TRBJ2-3; D remains unclear. V was pared by 3 bases and J by 1 base, with 8 bases between. The CDR3 loop spans 14 amino acids. The germline gives CDR1 LNHDA, CDR2 SQIVND (reference sequence). The CDR3 spells CASSMAERTDTQYF. The CDR3 DNA is TGTGCCAGTAGTATGGCCGAGCGCACAGATACGCAGTATTTT. The full variable domain, its missing parts supplied by reference TRBV19 and TRBJ2-3, is DGGITQSPKYLFRKEGQNVTLSCEQNLNHDAMYWYRQDPGQGLRLIYYSQIVNDFQKGDIAEGYSVSREKKESFPLTVTSAQKNPTAFYLCASSMAERTDTQYFGPGTRLTVL.

The CDR3 loop reads CASSLATGLSYEQYF. The CDR3 DNA follows: TGTGCCAGCAGCTTAGCCACGGGGCTGTCCTACGAGCAGTACTTC. V gene TRBV7-9 combines with J gene TRBJ2-7, with D perhaps assigned TRBD1 or TRBD2 (5 bases each). CDR3 length: 15 amino acids. Trimming stripped 0 bases from V and 1 base from J, with 10 bases between. Germline values: CDR1 SEHNR, CDR2 FQNEAQ (reference sequence). Drawing the rest from reference TRBV7-9 and TRBJ2-7, the complete variable domain is DTGVSQNPRHKITKRGQNVTFRCDPISEHNRLYWYRQTLGQGPEFLTYFQNEAQLEKSRLLSDRFSAERPKGSFSTLEIQRTEQGDSAMYLCASSLATGLSYEQYFGPGTRLTVT.

Many counts were recorded for this clone. The same CDR3 is also encoded by other DNA sequences in this sample. V gene TRBV20-1 combines with J gene TRBJ1-2; D remains unclear. CDR3 size: 8 residues. V was shortened by 3 bases and J by 7 bases, with 0 bases between the two germline ends. CDR1 is DFQATT and CDR2 is SNEGSKA in the germline V gene (reference sequence). This CDR3 is CSASGYTF. CDR3 sequence (DNA): TGCAGTGCTAGTGGCTACACCTTC.

V is TRBV19 and J is TRBJ1-3; no reliable D call. CDR1 is LNHDA, CDR2 SQIVND, per germline (reference sequence). This CDR3 contains 14 residues. Trimming removed 4 bases at V and 4 bases at J, with 11 bases between. CDR3 coding DNA: TGTGCCAGTAGTAAGGGCGCCATGGGAAACACCATATATTTT. Protein sequence: CASSKGAMGNTIYF.

This chain connects TRBV5-1 to TRBJ2-3; 11 nucleotides match TRBD2. This CDR3 is 19 amino acids long. Unmatched junction bases numbered 9, after V lost 0 bases and J lost 0 bases. Looked up from germline, CDR1 is SGHRS and CDR2 is YFSETQ. The CDR3 is CASSLDTSGGAASTDTQYF. In DNA, the CDR3 is TGCGCCAGCAGCTTGGACACTAGCGGGGGAGCCGCTAGCACAGATACGCAGTATTTT.

The chain employs TRBV5-4 and TRBJ1-4; D remains unclear. The CDR3 runs to 13 residues. Germline CDR1 SGHNT, CDR2 YYREEE (reference sequence). Trimming stripped 2 bases from V and 7 bases from J, with 9 bases between. DNA of the CDR3: TGTGCCAGCAGCTTACGAGGAAGTGAAAAACTGTTTTTT. It encodes CASSLRGSEKLFF.

The chain is built from TRBV7-2 and TRBJ2-7; 8 positions match TRBD1. Looked up from germline, CDR1 is SGHTA and CDR2 is FQGNSA. The CDR3 has 15 amino acids. V dropped 5 bases and J dropped 8; count of bases not matched to a gene: 14. CDR3 in amino acids: CASSPGDRILFKQYF. CDR3 sequence (DNA): TGTGCCAGCAGCCCAGGGGACAGGATACTGTTCAAGCAGTACTTC.

V is TRBV18 and J is TRBJ1-3; D remains unclear. The germline V gene encodes CDR1 KGHSH and CDR2 LQKENI. The germline V and J ends were trimmed by 6 bases and 0 bases, with 15 bases remaining between them. The CDR3 is 16 amino acids. This CDR3 reads CASSGGLGSSGNTIYF. Written as DNA, the CDR3 is TGTGCCAGCTCCGGCGGTTTAGGCTCCTCTGGAAACACCATATATTTT. The full variable domain, completed using reference TRBV18 and TRBJ1-3, is NAGVMQNPRHLVRRRGQEARLRCSPMKGHSHVYWYRQLPEEGLKFMVYLQKENIIDESGMPKERFSAEFPKEGPSILRIQQVVRGDSAAYFCASSGGLGSSGNTIYFGEGSWLTVV.

This clone is a singleton in its sample. V gene TRBV23-1 combines with J gene TRBJ1-2; tentatively, D is TRBD1 (6 bases). TRBV23-1 is known as an ORF, though its function is uncertain. V was shortened by 0 bases and J by 5 bases, with 10 bases between the two germline ends. The CDR3 length is 14 residues. The CDR3 bases are TGCGCCAGCAGTCAATCGGGGGGACAATATGGCTACACCTTC. Translated, it gives CASSQSGGQYGYTF.

This clone was counted once. This CDR3 reads CASSLEVSGKYEQYF. DNA of the CDR3: TGTGCCAGCAGCTTAGAGGTTAGCGGGAAGTACGAGCAGTACTTC. The rearrangement uses TRBV7-8 and TRBJ2-7; 8 bases line up with TRBD2. Germline V CDR1 and CDR2: SGHVS, FQNEAQ. There are 15 residues in the CDR3. Trimming cost V 1 base and J 4 bases; bases outside gene matches: 6.

The chain employs TRBV5-1 and TRBJ2-7; no clear D gene. With 4 bases removed from V and 0 bases from J, the gap between germline ends came to 11 bases. This CDR3 is built from 14 residues. Germline CDR1 SGHRS, CDR2 YFSETQ. Here the CDR3 reads CASSRDIRSYEQYF. The CDR3 DNA follows: TGCGCCAGCAGCAGAGACATCCGCTCCTACGAGCAGTACTTC.

In this sample, this clone turned up a few times. A far larger clone is a single base away, which makes a read error likely. The CDR3: CASSKVDNTEASF. The DNA for the CDR3 is TGTGCCAGCAGCAAAGTTGACAACACTGAAGCTTCCTTT. The chain combines TRBV21-1 with TRBJ1-1; TRBD1, the table's D call, lacks a check against the DNA. TRBV21-1 is described as a pseudogene. This CDR3 has 13 amino acids.